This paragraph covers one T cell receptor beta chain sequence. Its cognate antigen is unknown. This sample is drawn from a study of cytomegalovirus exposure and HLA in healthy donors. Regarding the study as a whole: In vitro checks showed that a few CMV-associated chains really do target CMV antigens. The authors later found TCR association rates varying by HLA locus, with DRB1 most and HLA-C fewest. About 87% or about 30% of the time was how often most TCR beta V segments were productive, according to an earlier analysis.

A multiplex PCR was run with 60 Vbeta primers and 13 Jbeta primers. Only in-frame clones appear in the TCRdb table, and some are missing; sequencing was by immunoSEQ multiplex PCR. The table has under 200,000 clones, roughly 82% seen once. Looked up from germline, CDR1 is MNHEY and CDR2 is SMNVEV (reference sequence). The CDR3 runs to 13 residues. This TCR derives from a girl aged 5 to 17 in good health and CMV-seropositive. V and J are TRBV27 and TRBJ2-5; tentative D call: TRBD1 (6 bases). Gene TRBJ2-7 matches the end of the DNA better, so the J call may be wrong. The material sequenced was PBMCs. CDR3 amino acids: CASSWDKDYEQYF. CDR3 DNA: TGTGCCAGCAGTTGGGACAAAGACTACGAGCAGTACTTC.